This T cell receptor beta chain was profiled in a study of identical twins. Study-level points and caveats: Low generation-probability sequences were in excess among twin-shared out-of-frame alpha sequences. Cord blood's abundant beta clonotypes had fewer insertions, unlike memory repertoires.

Germline V CDR1 and CDR2: SNHLY, FYNNEI. The CDR3 spans 18 residues. V shed 5 bases, J shed 3 bases, and the junction held 7 bases outside the gene matches. TCRdb analysed the 5' RACE reads with MiXCR anew, one entry per CDR3 protein. The data hold hundreds of thousands of distinct CDR3 sequences, with around 7.4% observed a single time. This clonotype was detected only a few times. Antigen: not known. Separately, the same data were catalogued under a study of yellow fever vaccine responses in identical twins.

The sample taken for sequencing was PBMCs. The rearrangement joins TRBV2 to TRBJ2-1, with 16 bases lining up with TRBD2. This clonotype was sampled from a woman aged 18-30 years in good health. CDR3 bases: TGTGCCAGCAGTACCGACGGGACTAGCGGGAGGGTCTACAATGAGCAGTTCTTC. This translates into CASSTDGTSGRVYNEQFF. Combining the CDR3 with reference TRBV2 and TRBJ2-1 gives the whole variable domain EPEVTQTPSHQVTQMGQEVILRCVPISNHLYFYWYRQILGQKVEFLVSFYNNEISEKSEIFDDQFSVERPDGSNFTLKIRSTKLEDSAMYFCASSTDGTSGRVYNEQFFGPGTRLTVL.